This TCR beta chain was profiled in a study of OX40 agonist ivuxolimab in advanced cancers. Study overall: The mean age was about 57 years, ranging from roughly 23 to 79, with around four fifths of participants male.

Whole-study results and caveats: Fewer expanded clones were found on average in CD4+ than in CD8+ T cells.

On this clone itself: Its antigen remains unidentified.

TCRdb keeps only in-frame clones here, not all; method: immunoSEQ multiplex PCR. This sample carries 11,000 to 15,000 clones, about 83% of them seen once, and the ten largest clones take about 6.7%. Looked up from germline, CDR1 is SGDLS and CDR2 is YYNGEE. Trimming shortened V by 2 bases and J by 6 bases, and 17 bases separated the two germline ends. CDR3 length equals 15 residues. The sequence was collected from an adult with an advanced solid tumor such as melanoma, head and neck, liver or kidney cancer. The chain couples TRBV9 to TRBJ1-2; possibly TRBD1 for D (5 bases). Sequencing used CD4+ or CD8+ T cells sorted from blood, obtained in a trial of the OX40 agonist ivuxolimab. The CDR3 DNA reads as TGTGCCAGCAGCGTGGGAAGGGGCGTCATGGATGGCTACACCTTC. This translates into CASSVGRGVMDGYTF.